This T cell receptor (beta chain) was observed in a study of blood T cell repertoires in COVID-19. Per the original data handling: Amplification of reference gene primers provided the estimated nucleated cell counts. TCRdb keeps only in-frame clones here, not all; method: immunoSEQ multiplex PCR. For V, J and clone size, that table is used; D and trimming come from the DNA. The sample has fewer than 700,000 clones; 85% to 90% are singletons. Germline V gene lookup returns CDR1 LGHNT and CDR2 FRNRAP. This CDR3 has 15 residues. Trimming removed 6 bases from V and 1 base from J; junction bases left unmatched: 6. Those enrolled in Seattle joined during active infection and were followed longitudinally afterward.

Input material: peripheral blood. V is TRBV12-5 and J is TRBJ1-3; 7 positions match TRBD1. The receptor was derived from a woman in her forties or fifties with COVID-19, enrolled during active disease. CDR3 protein: CASGQEQGSGNTIYF. The CDR3 DNA reads as TGTGCTAGTGGCCAGGAACAGGGGTCTGGAAACACCATATATTTT.